The rows below give T cell receptor beta chains drawn from one sample of a study of Ad26.COV2.S vaccination and SARS-CoV-2 variants. Clones were sequenced by immunoSEQ multiplex PCR, and TCRdb holds only the in-frame ones, with some missing. The data contain 97,000 or so clones, less than 85% of them singletons. The source material was peripheral blood, sampled after recovery from COVID-19. These receptors were obtained from a human donor who had recovered from COVID-19. Each CDR3 is given with its conserved first and last residue. The order of the fields is CDR3 length, J gene, clone size, V gene, CDR3 protein. Size values are once, few and many counts, or a class for expanded clones, and some rows have none.

len: 13
j_gene: TRBJ1-1
abundance: few
v_gene: TRBV29-1
CDR3aa: CSVGLGGDTEAFF

len: 14
j_gene: TRBJ1-4
abundance: -
v_gene: TRBV28
CDR3aa: CASSLGGFGEKLFF

len: 16
j_gene: TRBJ2-2
abundance: -
v_gene: TRBV9
CDR3aa: CASSPRGTGDSGELFF

len: 15
j_gene: TRBJ1-1
abundance: -
v_gene: TRBV7-9
CDR3aa: CASSLGQGMNTEAFF

len: 12
j_gene: TRBJ1-5
abundance: few
v_gene: TRBV6-6
CDR3aa: CASSVDRQPQHF

len: 13
j_gene: TRBJ2-5
abundance: -
v_gene: TRBV6-5
CDR3aa: CASSRDREETQYF

len: 15
j_gene: TRBJ1-5
abundance: -
v_gene: TRBV6-6
CDR3aa: CASRSGLGSNQPQHF

len: 15
j_gene: TRBJ1-1
abundance: few
v_gene: TRBV13
CDR3aa: CASSLSSGGGTEAFF

len: 14
j_gene: TRBJ2-3
abundance: -
v_gene: TRBV30
CDR3aa: CATDSGGARDTQYF

len: 14
j_gene: TRBJ2-7
abundance: -
v_gene: TRBV6-5
CDR3aa: CASAPGQNHYEQYF

len: 18
j_gene: TRBJ2-3
abundance: -
v_gene: TRBV4-2
CDR3aa: CASSQERVGGGAGDTQYF

len: 15
j_gene: TRBJ2-2
abundance: -
v_gene: TRBV9
CDR3aa: CASSVGGGHTGELFF

len: 14
j_gene: TRBJ2-7
abundance: -
v_gene: TRBV3-1/TRBV3-2
CDR3aa: CASSQGTVFYEQYF

len: 13
j_gene: TRBJ1-1
abundance: -
v_gene: TRBV3-1/TRBV3-2
CDR3aa: CASSPREGLGAFF

len: 18
j_gene: TRBJ2-1
abundance: -
v_gene: TRBV12-5
CDR3aa: CASGLSPGLAGSYNEQFF

len: 15
j_gene: TRBJ1-3
abundance: -
v_gene: TRBV19
CDR3aa: CASSQGGLSGNTIYF

len: 13
j_gene: TRBJ2-7
abundance: -
v_gene: TRBV6-5
CDR3aa: CASTDNRGLEQYF

len: 14
j_gene: TRBJ2-2
abundance: few
v_gene: TRBV7-2
CDR3aa: CASSGQGWIGELFF

len: 13
j_gene: TRBJ2-3
abundance: -
v_gene: TRBV3-1/TRBV3-2
CDR3aa: CASSQGGIGTQYF

len: 13
j_gene: TRBJ2-3
abundance: -
v_gene: TRBV5-1
CDR3aa: CASTPRGGDTQYF

len: 13
j_gene: TRBJ2-1
abundance: -
v_gene: TRBV9
CDR3aa: CASSLADYNEQFF

len: 14
j_gene: TRBJ1-2
abundance: -
v_gene: TRBV19
CDR3aa: CASSSPGANYGYTF

len: 16
j_gene: TRBJ2-2
abundance: -
v_gene: TRBV28
CDR3aa: CASSRRQGSNTGELFF

len: 14
j_gene: TRBJ1-1
abundance: -
v_gene: TRBV11-2
CDR3aa: CASSLLVGQNEAFF

len: 15
j_gene: TRBJ1-6
abundance: -
v_gene: TRBV5-6
CDR3aa: CASSFLSQGGSPLHF

len: 10
j_gene: TRBJ1-1
abundance: -
v_gene: TRBV30
CDR3aa: CASRQFEAFF

len: 14
j_gene: TRBJ1-1
abundance: -
v_gene: TRBV11-3
CDR3aa: CASSLGRGNTEAFF

len: 15
j_gene: TRBJ2-2
abundance: -
v_gene: TRBV5-1
CDR3aa: CASSTRTGNDGELFF

len: 16
j_gene: TRBJ1-1
abundance: few
v_gene: TRBV6-5
CDR3aa: CASSYSLGGAGTEAFF

len: 16
j_gene: TRBJ2-1
abundance: -
v_gene: TRBV9
CDR3aa: CASSVALPSSYNEQFF

len: 13
j_gene: TRBJ1-1
abundance: -
v_gene: TRBV6-5
CDR3aa: CASSTLGVDEAFF

len: 14
j_gene: TRBJ2-3
abundance: -
v_gene: TRBV27
CDR3aa: CASSFQVGTDTQYF

len: 16
j_gene: TRBJ1-6
abundance: -
v_gene: TRBV3-1/TRBV3-2
CDR3aa: CASSQDLGLDNSPLHF

len: 12
j_gene: TRBJ2-1
abundance: -
v_gene: TRBV7-6
CDR3aa: CASSLQDNEQFF

len: 14
j_gene: TRBJ1-1
abundance: -
v_gene: TRBV2
CDR3aa: CASSESGGDTEAFF

len: 13
j_gene: TRBJ1-2
abundance: -
v_gene: TRBV24-1
CDR3aa: CATSDGTAYGYTF

len: 17
j_gene: TRBJ2-7
abundance: -
v_gene: TRBV30
CDR3aa: CAWSVHWVRQGGNEQYF

len: 13
j_gene: TRBJ1-1
abundance: -
v_gene: TRBV28
CDR3aa: CASNVESNTEAFF

len: 17
j_gene: TRBJ2-5
abundance: -
v_gene: TRBV3-1/TRBV3-2
CDR3aa: CASSLGTSGGVQETQYF

len: 14
j_gene: TRBJ2-3
abundance: -
v_gene: TRBV5-4
CDR3aa: CASIPGPSTDTQYF

len: 15
j_gene: TRBJ2-5
abundance: -
v_gene: TRBV7-3
CDR3aa: CASSLTGGGGETQYF

len: 13
j_gene: TRBJ2-7
abundance: -
v_gene: TRBV30
CDR3aa: CAWSVLSYREQYF

len: 13
j_gene: TRBJ1-1
abundance: -
v_gene: TRBV7-2
CDR3aa: CASRQGGGTEAFF

len: 18
j_gene: TRBJ2-6
abundance: -
v_gene: TRBV6-6
CDR3aa: CASSLRTESFSGANVLTF

len: 16
j_gene: TRBJ2-3
abundance: -
v_gene: TRBV6-5
CDR3aa: CASSYSRRGSTDTQYF

len: 15
j_gene: TRBJ2-5
abundance: -
v_gene: TRBV3-1/TRBV3-2
CDR3aa: CASSQTRDNLETQYF

len: 12
j_gene: TRBJ2-2
abundance: -
v_gene: TRBV9
CDR3aa: CASSETAGELFF

len: 14
j_gene: TRBJ1-2
abundance: -
v_gene: TRBV18
CDR3aa: CASSRGQEVDGYTF

len: 14
j_gene: TRBJ1-4
abundance: -
v_gene: TRBV5-7
CDR3aa: CAPTVGSKNEKLFF

len: 16
j_gene: TRBJ2-2
abundance: -
v_gene: TRBV6-1
CDR3aa: CASSALGTGPTGELFF

len: 13
j_gene: TRBJ2-2
abundance: -
v_gene: TRBV18
CDR3aa: CASSPAGSGELFF

len: 14
j_gene: TRBJ2-3
abundance: few
v_gene: TRBV18
CDR3aa: CASAGGLSTDTQYF

len: 12
j_gene: TRBJ1-6
abundance: few
v_gene: TRBV28
CDR3aa: CASATAKSPLHF

len: 13
j_gene: TRBJ2-6
abundance: -
v_gene: TRBV11-1
CDR3aa: CASSSDTGDVLTF

len: 14
j_gene: TRBJ1-1
abundance: -
v_gene: TRBV2
CDR3aa: CASSVWRESTEAFF

len: 13
j_gene: TRBJ1-1
abundance: -
v_gene: TRBV11-3
CDR3aa: CASSLDGGDEAFF

len: 11
j_gene: TRBJ2-5
abundance: few
v_gene: TRBV7-6
CDR3aa: CASSPGETQYF

len: 15
j_gene: TRBJ2-2
abundance: -
v_gene: TRBV7-9
CDR3aa: CASSWREGGTGELFF

len: 13
j_gene: TRBJ1-1
abundance: once
v_gene: TRBV11-3
CDR3aa: CASSITQNTEAFF